Listed below are T cell receptor beta chains from one sample, sequenced in a study of CD8+CD57+ T cells in acquired aplastic anemia. One entry per CDR3 protein results from TCRdb running MiXCR on the reads. The repertoire includes roughly 190,000 distinct CDR3 sequences, approximately 52% of them detected once, and about 15% sits in the top ten. Sequencing used sorted CD4+, CD8+, or CD8+CD57+ T cells (not recorded which) from PBMCs. The receptors come from a human donor in good health, serving as a control. CDR3s include the opening cysteine and the closing phenylalanine or tryptophan. A D gene is named only where the DNA matches it firmly. A row's size may be missing; if present it is once, few, many or a size class.

v_call	clone_size	d_call	j_call	cdr3_aa	cdr3_nt
TRBV24-1	-	-	TRBJ2-3	CATSDWDGQDTQYF	TGTGCCACCAGTGATTGGGACGGCCAAGATACGCAGTATTTT
TRBV10-3	-	TRBD2	TRBJ2-1	CAISEPRTSGGRYNEQFF	TGTGCCATCAGTGAGCCCCGGACTAGCGGGGGCCGATACAATGAGCAGTTCTTC
TRBV6-2/TRBV6-3	many	-	TRBJ1-1	CASSYGGTEAFF	TGTGCCAGCAGTTACGGCGGGACTGAAGCTTTCTTT
TRBV5-8	-	-	TRBJ1-2	CASRIWAEDGYTF	TGTGCCAGCCGAATATGGGCAGAGGATGGCTACACCTTC
TRBV19	many	-	TRBJ2-7	CASSNAGRIYEQYF	TGTGCCAGTAGTAATGCGGGGCGTATCTACGAGCAGTACTTC
TRBV20-1	many	-	TRBJ1-1	CSARAGLWAEAFF	TGCAGTGCTAGAGCAGGGTTGTGGGCTGAAGCTTTCTTT
TRBV11-2	many	TRBD2	TRBJ2-7	CASSLAGGPVLYEQYF	TGTGCCAGCAGCTTAGCGGGGGGGCCAGTTCTGTACGAGCAGTACTTC
TRBV15	-	-	TRBJ1-1	CATSRATGARIDTEAFF	TGTGCCACCAGCAGGGCGACAGGCGCCCGCATAGACACTGAAGCTTTCTTT
TRBV20-1	-	-	TRBJ2-7	CSARGSVGKDEQYF	TGCAGTGCTAGAGGAAGTGTGGGGAAGGACGAGCAGTACTTC
TRBV24-1	-	TRBD1	TRBJ1-4	CATSDLGGDRYDEKLFF	TGTGCCACCAGTGATTTGGGCGGGGACAGGTATGATGAAAAACTGTTTTTT
TRBV6-5	many	-	TRBJ2-1	CASSTLLDEQFF	TGTGCCAGCAGTACCCTCCTGGATGAGCAGTTCTTC
TRBV7-3	-	-	TRBJ1-2	CASSHGGDRYGYTF	TGTGCCAGCAGCCACGGGGGGGATCGCTATGGCTACACCTTC
TRBV2	-	TRBD1	TRBJ1-4	CASSRGDRGGEKLFF	TGTGCCAGCAGCCGAGGGGACAGGGGAGGTGAAAAACTGTTTTTT
TRBV27	-	-	TRBJ2-2	CASSTTDFTGELFF	TGTGCCAGCAGTACAACAGACTTCACCGGGGAGCTGTTTTTT
TRBV19	few	-	TRBJ2-5	CASSMPSSSVGRRETQYF	TGTGCCAGTAGTATGCCCTCCTCTAGCGTAGGTCGCCGAGAGACCCAGTACTTC
TRBV2	few	-	TRBJ2-4	CASSYSPDNKNIQYF	TGTGCCAGCAGTTACTCCCCCGACAATAAAAACATTCAGTACTTC
TRBV12-5	many	-	TRBJ2-1	CASGLGQRGGDEQFF	TGTGCTAGTGGTTTGGGACAGAGGGGGGGGGATGAGCAGTTCTTC
TRBV5-8	many	-	TRBJ2-7	CASNSDLLPTYEQYF	TGTGCCAGCAACTCCGACCTCCTCCCCACCTACGAGCAGTACTTC
TRBV30	many	-	TRBJ2-3	CAWSRGDTQYF	TGTGCCTGGTCCCGCGGAGATACGCAGTATTTT
TRBV6-1	many	-	TRBJ1-5	CASSVYGSNQPQHF	TGTGCCAGCAGTGTATACGGTAGCAATCAGCCCCAGCATTTT
TRBV20-1	-	-	TRBJ2-7	CSARDPAGPSYEQYF	TGCAGTGCTAGAGATCCGGCAGGACCCTCCTACGAGCAGTACTTC
TRBV19	-	-	TRBJ1-1	CASNIGQSNTEAFF	TGTGCCAGTAATATTGGACAGTCGAACACTGAAGCTTTCTTT
TRBV5-1	many	TRBD2	TRBJ2-1	CASSRGGADEQFF	TGCGCCAGCAGTCGGGGGGGAGCGGATGAGCAGTTCTTC
TRBV20-1	-	-	TRBJ1-3	CSAQSGRNTIYF	TGCAGTGCCCAATCAGGAAGGAACACCATATATTTT
TRBV20-1	many	TRBD1	TRBJ1-1	CSARAVGQGVGAFF	TGCAGTGCTAGAGCCGTGGGACAGGGAGTCGGGGCTTTCTTT
TRBV25-1	-	-	TRBJ2-7	CASSSDGRGKYF	TGTGCCAGCAGTTCAGACGGACGCGGAAAATACTTC
TRBV7-2	-	TRBD2	TRBJ2-5	CASSWAGGEGETQYF	TGTGCCAGCAGCTGGGCGGGGGGGGAGGGAGAGACCCAGTACTTC
TRBV7-9	once	-	TRBJ1-5	CASSLGVLSNQPQHF	TGTGCCAGCAGCTTAGGGGTTTTGAGCAATCAGCCCCAGCATTTT
TRBV12-3/TRBV12-4	many	-	TRBJ1-5	CASKGDMTVLQPQHF	TGTGCCAGCAAGGGGGACATGACAGTACTTCAGCCCCAGCATTTT
TRBV7-3	few	-	TRBJ2-5	CASSLDRWQETQYF	TGTGCCAGCAGCTTAGACAGGTGGCAAGAGACCCAGTACTTC
TRBV29-1	few	-	TRBJ1-1	CSVVSNTEAFF	TGCAGCGTTGTATCGAACACTGAAGCTTTCTTT
TRBV27	many	-	TRBJ1-2	CASRLGGRDNYGYTF	TGTGCCAGCAGGTTGGGGGGACGGGATAACTATGGCTACACCTTC
TRBV29-1	-	-	TRBJ1-2	CSARDNSCTF	TGCAGCGCCAGGGACAATAGCTGCACCTTC
TRBV24-1	few	-	TRBJ1-5	CATSGPASGTQHF	TGTGCCACCAGTGGTCCGGCGAGCGGGACCCAGCATTTT
TRBV19	-	-	TRBJ2-7	CASSIRPGTYEQYF	TGTGCCAGTAGTATTAGGCCGGGTACCTACGAGCAGTACTTC
TRBV7-6	-	-	TRBJ1-5	CASSLTGPASNQPQHF	TGTGCCAGCAGCTTAACAGGTCCTGCTAGCAATCAGCCCCAGCATTTT
TRBV7-3	many	TRBD2	TRBJ2-3	CASSLSQRGDTQYF	TGTGCCAGCAGCTTGAGCCAGCGGGGCGATACGCAGTATTTT
TRBV10-3	few	-	TRBJ2-3	CAISESGSLNTDTQYF	TGTGCCATCAGTGAGTCGGGCAGCCTCAACACAGATACGCAGTATTTT
TRBV20-1	-	-	TRBJ1-6	CSARITSPGQGGDSPLHF	TGCAGTGCTAGAATTACCTCGCCGGGGCAGGGTGGAGATTCACCCCTCCACTTT
TRBV15	-	TRBD1	TRBJ1-2	CATSLMKGGAGSGYTF	TGTGCCACCAGCCTGATGAAAGGGGGCGCCGGGAGTGGCTACACCTTC
TRBV20-1	many	-	TRBJ1-1	CSVGGGRTEAFF	TGCAGTGTGGGCGGGGGGCGGACTGAAGCTTTCTTT
TRBV7-2	-	-	TRBJ2-5	CASSLGWGQETQYF	TGTGCCAGCAGCTTAGGGTGGGGTCAAGAGACCCAGTACTTC
TRBV6-5	-	-	TRBJ1-1	CASSNTGSGNTEAFF	TGTGCCAGCAGTAATACAGGGAGCGGGAACACTGAAGCTTTCTTT
TRBV10-3	-	-	TRBJ2-3	CASSASGTPKGTQYF	TGTGCCAGCAGTGCCTCCGGGACACCCAAGGGTACGCAGTATTTT
TRBV10-3	-	TRBD1	TRBJ2-3	CAISTDRGGTDTQYF	TGTGCCATCAGTACGGACAGGGGTGGTACAGATACGCAGTATTTT
TRBV20-1	-	TRBD1	TRBJ1-2	CSAYTGTGTYGYTF	TGCAGTGCTTATACCGGGACAGGGACCTATGGCTACACCTTC
TRBV27	many	-	TRBJ1-2	CASSLRAGAGYGYTF	TGTGCCAGCAGTTTACGGGCAGGTGCTGGCTATGGCTACACCTTC
TRBV7-8	-	TRBD1	TRBJ1-2	CASSLRDRPRSGYTF	TGTGCCAGCAGCTTACGGGACAGACCCAGGAGTGGCTACACCTTC
TRBV5-1	-	TRBD2	TRBJ2-7	CASSQEKAGGTYEQYF	TGCGCCAGCAGCCAAGAAAAGGCGGGGGGCACCTACGAGCAGTACTTC
TRBV10-3	-	-	TRBJ1-2	CAISESLGFGDGYTF	TGTGCCATCAGTGAGTCCTTAGGGTTTGGGGATGGCTACACCTTC
TRBV4-1	-	-	TRBJ2-5	CASSQDPGAKTQYF	TGCGCCAGCAGCCAAGATCCAGGGGCGAAGACCCAGTACTTC
TRBV6-4	many	TRBD1	TRBJ1-1	CASREARGANTEAFF	TGTGCCAGCAGGGAAGCCAGGGGGGCGAACACTGAAGCTTTCTTT
TRBV19	-	-	TRBJ1-1	CASSIPVSGEAFF	TGTGCCAGTAGTATACCCGTCTCTGGGGAAGCTTTCTTT
TRBV28	many	TRBD2	TRBJ2-5	CASSLGGSGEQETQYF	TGTGCCAGCAGTTTAGGCGGCAGCGGGGAGCAAGAGACCCAGTACTTC
TRBV25-1	-	-	TRBJ2-3	CASGPGVAQYF	TGCGCCAGCGGGCCCGGGGTGGCGCAGTATTTT
TRBV20-1	-	-	TRBJ2-7	CSANAKSYEQYF	TGCAGTGCTAACGCGAAGTCCTACGAGCAGTACTTC